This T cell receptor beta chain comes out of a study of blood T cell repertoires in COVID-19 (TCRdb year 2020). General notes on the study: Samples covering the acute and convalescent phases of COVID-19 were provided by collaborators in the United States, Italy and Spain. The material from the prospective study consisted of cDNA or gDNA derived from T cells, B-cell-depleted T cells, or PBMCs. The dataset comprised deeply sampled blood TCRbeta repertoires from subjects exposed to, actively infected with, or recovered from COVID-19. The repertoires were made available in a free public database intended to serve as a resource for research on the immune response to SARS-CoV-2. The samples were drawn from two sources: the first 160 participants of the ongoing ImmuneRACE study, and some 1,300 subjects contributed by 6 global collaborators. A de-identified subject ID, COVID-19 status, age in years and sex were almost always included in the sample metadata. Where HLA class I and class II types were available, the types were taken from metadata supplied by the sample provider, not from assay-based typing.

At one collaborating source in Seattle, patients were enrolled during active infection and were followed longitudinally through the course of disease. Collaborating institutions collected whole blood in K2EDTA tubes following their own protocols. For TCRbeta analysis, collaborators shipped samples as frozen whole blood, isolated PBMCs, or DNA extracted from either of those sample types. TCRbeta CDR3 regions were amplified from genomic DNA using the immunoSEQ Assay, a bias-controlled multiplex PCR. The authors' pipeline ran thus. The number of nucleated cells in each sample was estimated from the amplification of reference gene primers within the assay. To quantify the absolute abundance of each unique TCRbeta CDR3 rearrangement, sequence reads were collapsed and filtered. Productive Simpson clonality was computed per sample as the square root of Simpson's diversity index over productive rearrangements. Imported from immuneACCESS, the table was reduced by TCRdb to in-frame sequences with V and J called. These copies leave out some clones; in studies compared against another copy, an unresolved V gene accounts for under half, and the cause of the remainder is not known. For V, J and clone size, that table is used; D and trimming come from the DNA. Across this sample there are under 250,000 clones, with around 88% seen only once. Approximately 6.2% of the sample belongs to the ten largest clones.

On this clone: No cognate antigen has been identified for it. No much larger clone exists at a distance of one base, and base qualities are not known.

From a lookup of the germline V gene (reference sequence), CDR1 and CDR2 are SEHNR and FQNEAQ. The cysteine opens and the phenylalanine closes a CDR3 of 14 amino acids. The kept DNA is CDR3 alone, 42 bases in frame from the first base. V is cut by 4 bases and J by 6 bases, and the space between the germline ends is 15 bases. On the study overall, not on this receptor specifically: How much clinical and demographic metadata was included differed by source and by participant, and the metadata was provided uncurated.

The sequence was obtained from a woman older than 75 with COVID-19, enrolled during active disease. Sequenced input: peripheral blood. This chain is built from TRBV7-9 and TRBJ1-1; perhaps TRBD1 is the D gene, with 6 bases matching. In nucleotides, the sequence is TGTGCCAGCAGCTCCGACAGGCTGGTCGCTGAAGCTTTCTTT. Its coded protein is CASSSDRLVAEAFF.